This T cell receptor beta chain was sequenced during a study of blood T cell repertoires in COVID-19. TCRdb's copy holds only in-frame clones and misses some; the assay was immunoSEQ multiplex PCR. The sample contains 37,000 or so clones, over 70% of which appear only once. Germline V CDR1 and CDR2: MNHEY, SVGAGI. The CDR3 length is 15 residues. V lost 6 bases and J 7 bases, leaving 19 bases between the germline ends. This sequence was found in a man older than 75 with active or convalescent COVID-19. The rearrangement links TRBV6-5 to TRBJ1-5; maybe TRBD1 (6 bases). Specimen: peripheral blood. CDR3 amino acids: CASSLDSPTYQPQHF. Written as DNA, the CDR3 is TGTGCCAGCAGCCTGGACAGCCCTACCTACCAGCCCCAGCATTTT.